This TCR beta chain originates from a study of T cells in Graves' hyperthyroidism and ophthalmopathy (dated by TCRdb to the late 2010s). Broadly, across the study: Peripheral blood samples were taken at initial diagnosis, before any treatment was given. To identify distinguishing TCR V-J signatures, a discovery cohort of some 99 patients was used, comprising some 45 with Graves' ophthalmopathy and 57 with stable Graves' hyperthyroidism. An independent validation cohort of 18 to 20 hyperthyroidism patients and approximately 15 patients who later progressed to ophthalmopathy tested prospective prediction of ophthalmopathy. For training and testing, the 100 or so patients in the discovery cohort were randomly divided in a 7:3 ratio. In addition, the study compared T-cell repertoires in thyroid tissue and in blood from six Graves' hyperthyroidism patients. After blood sampling, hyperthyroidism patients were treated with methimazole at a starting dose of 30 mg daily, and ophthalmopathy patients were treated with high-dose intravenous methylprednisolone. The paper describes TCR Vbeta CDR3 sequencing of roughly 130 peripheral blood samples, made up of around 41 ophthalmopathy patients, approximately 73 hyperthyroidism patients and 17 progressor patients.

The investigation overall reported the following: Most expanded thyroid clonotypes (frequency above 0.001) were also found in blood, which suggests that blood repertoires may mirror thyroid immune responses. During validation, the model predicted progression to ophthalmopathy a median of around six months ahead of onset, with just under 71% sensitivity and about 75% specificity. Sample size was not statistically predetermined, and blinding of investigators to group allocation was not performed. Ophthalmopathy was separated from stable hyperthyroidism by a 13 V-J signature model, with 85% to 90% sensitivity and approximately 81% specificity obtained in cross-validation and 80%/75% obtained in testing.

The CDR3 starts with the cysteine, ends with the phenylalanine, and has 20 residues. Kept here is only the CDR3 DNA, which spans 60 bases and is read in frame from base 1. V ends up 2 bases short and J 0 bases short, with an unmatched junction base count of 14. The germline V gene yields MNHEY for CDR1 and SVGEGT for CDR2. This clonotype was found a few times. Its antigen target is currently unknown. Base qualities are not provided; no much larger clone lies one nucleotide away. Stable Graves' hyperthyroidism was defined as no progression to ophthalmopathy during 18 months of follow-up. The hyperthyroidism patients were between 18 and 65 years old and newly diagnosed, with a disease duration of less than 2 months. Any patient with an uncontrolled infection, another autoimmune disease, pregnancy or lactation was excluded. Diagnoses relied on clinical symptoms, serum thyroxine and TRAb, thyroid ultrasound and orbital computed tomography. Ficoll-Paque density gradient centrifugation was used to isolate PBMCs from approximately 11 ml of fresh peripheral blood. Trizol reagent was used to extract total RNA, and RNA quality was then checked on an Agilent 2100 Bioanalyzer.

The TCR beta CDR3 regions were amplified from RNA transcripts. A first-round RT-PCR of the TCR CDR3 used the HTBI primer set with the Qiagen OneStep RT-PCR kit. Libraries were constructed in a second round of multiplex PCR, after which size selection and purification were carried out. Paired-end sequencing of the libraries was performed with 100 bp reads on an Illumina HiSeq2000. The published analysis was carried out like this. SOAPnuke was used to process the raw data, with reads discarded if the reads contained adapters or uncalled bases, had a mean Phred below 15, or lacked an exact constant-primer or identifier match. COPE v1.2.5 was used to merge high-quality paired reads, and clonotypes were defined as unique nucleotide sequences. MiTCR v1.1 was used to align the clonotypes against IMGT TRBV, TRBD and TRBJ reference segments. Analysis was restricted to V-J combinations with a frequency above 0.0001, which covered 99% to 99.2% of repertoires. The TCS score was defined as the ratio of F50 (clonal expansion) to E x V (chaos), calculated using BLOSUM62-based TCRdist between CDR3 peptides within each V-J. Welch's t-statistics and random forest reduced roughly 500 V-J features to 13, which were used in a naive Bayes classifier (R e1071). TCRdb reprocessed the public reads (quality trimming at Q25 with fastp, clone calling with MiXCR) and kept in-frame beta chains. Every CDR3 protein is listed once, alongside the most common genes and DNA of its rows. The V and J calls shown here were made by TCRdb, not taken from the authors' results. This sample has roughly 740,000 distinct CDR3 sequences in its table, and 16% of those were observed once. The ten largest clones take up 8.4% of the sample.

The rearrangement combines TRBV6-2 or TRBV6-3 with TRBJ2-3, and 10 bases in between align with TRBD2. Specimen: blood. The sequence derives from a man between 18 and 35 years old with Graves' hyperthyroidism. The nucleotides read TGTGCCAGCAGTTACGGCGTGGCTAGCGGGAGTCGATTTAGCACAGATACGCAGTATTTT. Its coded protein is CASSYGVASGSRFSTDTQYF.